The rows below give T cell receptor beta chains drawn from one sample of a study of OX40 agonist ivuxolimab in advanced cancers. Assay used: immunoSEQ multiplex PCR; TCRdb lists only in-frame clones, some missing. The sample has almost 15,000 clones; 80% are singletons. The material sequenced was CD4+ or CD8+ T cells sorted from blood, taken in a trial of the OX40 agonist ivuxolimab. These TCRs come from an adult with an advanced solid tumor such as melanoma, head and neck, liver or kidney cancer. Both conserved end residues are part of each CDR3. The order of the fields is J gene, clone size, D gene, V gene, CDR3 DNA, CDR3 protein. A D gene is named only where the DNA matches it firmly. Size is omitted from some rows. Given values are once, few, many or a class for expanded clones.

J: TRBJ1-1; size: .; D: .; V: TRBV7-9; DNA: TGTGCCAGCAGCTTAGGATACACTGAAGCTTTCTTT; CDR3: CASSLGYTEAFF
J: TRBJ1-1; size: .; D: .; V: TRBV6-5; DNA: TGTGCCAGCAGTTACCTGGAGGATGGGGGGACTGAAGCTTTCTTT; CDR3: CASSYLEDGGTEAFF
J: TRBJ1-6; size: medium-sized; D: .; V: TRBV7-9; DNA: TGTGCCAGCAGCTCGCATGATTATCAGGGTATCGGTTCACCCCTCCACTTT; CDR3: CASSSHDYQGIGSPLHF
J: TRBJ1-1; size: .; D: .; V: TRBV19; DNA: TGTGCCACCGGACCCCCGAACACTGAAGCTTTCTTT; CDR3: CATGPPNTEAFF
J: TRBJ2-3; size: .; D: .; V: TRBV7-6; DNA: TGTGCCAGCAGCTTAGATCCCCAGGGGCTTAAGAGCACAGATACGCAGTATTTT; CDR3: CASSLDPQGLKSTDTQYF
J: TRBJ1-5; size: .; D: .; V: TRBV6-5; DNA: TGTGCCAGCAGTTATCAACCGACAGGAGGTCAGCCCCAGCATTTT; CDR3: CASSYQPTGGQPQHF
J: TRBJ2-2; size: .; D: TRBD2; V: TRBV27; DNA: TGTGCCAGCGGGACTAGCGGGAACACCGGGGAGCTGTTTTTT; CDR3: CASGTSGNTGELFF
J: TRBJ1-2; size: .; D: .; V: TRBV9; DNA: TGTGCCAGCAGCCCCCAAAATTCGCACAGTATGGTCTATGGCTACACCTTC; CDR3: CASSPQNSHSMVYGYTF
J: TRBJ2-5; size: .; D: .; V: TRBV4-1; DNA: TGCGCCAGCAGCCAGCCAGGGGAACAAGAGACCCAGTACTTC; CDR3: CASSQPGEQETQYF
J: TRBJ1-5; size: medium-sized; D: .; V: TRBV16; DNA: TGTGCCAGCAGCCAGGGAGGTCAGTTCTCCCCCCAGCATTTT; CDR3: CASSQGGQFSPQHF
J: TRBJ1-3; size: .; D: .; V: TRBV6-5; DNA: TGTGCCAGCAGTTACCTACCGGGGACTCCAAGGAACACCATATATTTT; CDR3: CASSYLPGTPRNTIYF
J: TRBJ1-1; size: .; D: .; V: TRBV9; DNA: TGTGCCAGCAGCGCCCCTCCGAGCAGGGAAGCTTTCTTT; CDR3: CASSAPPSREAFF
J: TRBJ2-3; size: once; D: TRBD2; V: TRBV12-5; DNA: TGTGCTAGTGGTTTGTCTAGCGGGGTTTATACGCAGTATTTT; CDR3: CASGLSSGVYTQYF
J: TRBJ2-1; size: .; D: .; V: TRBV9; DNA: TGTGCCAGCAGCCCACCAGGTAGCCGGCGGTCCTACAATGAGCAGTTCTTC; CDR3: CASSPPGSRRSYNEQFF
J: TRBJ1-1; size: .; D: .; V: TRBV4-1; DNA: TGCGCCAGCAGCCAGGGCACTGAAGCTTTCTTT; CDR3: CASSQGTEAFF
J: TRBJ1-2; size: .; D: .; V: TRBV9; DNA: TGTGCCAGCAGCATAGGTCGGGGTCATACCCTTTATGGCTACACCTTC; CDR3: CASSIGRGHTLYGYTF
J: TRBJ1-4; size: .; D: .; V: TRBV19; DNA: TGTGCCAGTAGTCAGCAAAAGGGGAAAACTAATGAAAAACTGTTTTTT; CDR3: CASSQQKGKTNEKLFF
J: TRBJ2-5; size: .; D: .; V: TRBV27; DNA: TGTGCCAGCAGTCGGGTGGTCCAAGAGACCCAGTACTTC; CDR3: CASSRVVQETQYF
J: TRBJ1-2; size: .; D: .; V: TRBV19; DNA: TGTGCCAGTAGTATGCAATCCCAGGACTATGGCTACACCTTC; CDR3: CASSMQSQDYGYTF
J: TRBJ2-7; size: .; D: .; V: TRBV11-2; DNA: TGTGCCAGCAGCTTAGTTCCAAGGACCAACGAGCAGTACTTC; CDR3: CASSLVPRTNEQYF
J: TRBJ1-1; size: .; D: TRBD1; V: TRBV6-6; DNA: TGTGCCAGCAGGACGGACAGGGACGGCCTTGAAGCTTTCTTT; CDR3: CASRTDRDGLEAFF
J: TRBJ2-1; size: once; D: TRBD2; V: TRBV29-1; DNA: TGCAGCGTTGAAAGCTCGCGGGGGGGCTCCTACAATGAGCAGTTCTTC; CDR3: CSVESSRGGSYNEQFF
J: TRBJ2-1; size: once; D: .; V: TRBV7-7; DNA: TGTGCCAGCAGCCCCGAGATCGCTAGTCGGGTCAATGAGCAGTTCTTC; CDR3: CASSPEIASRVNEQFF
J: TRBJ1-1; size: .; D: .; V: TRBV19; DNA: TGTGCCAGTAGTATACAGGGGCTCTCTGAAGCTTTCTTT; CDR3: CASSIQGLSEAFF
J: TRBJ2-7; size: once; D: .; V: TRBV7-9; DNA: TGTGCCAGCAGTTCTTCTACGAGGCTCGAGCAGTACTTC; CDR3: CASSSSTRLEQYF
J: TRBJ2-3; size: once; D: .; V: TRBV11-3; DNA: TGTGCCAGCAGGGAATCGGCCAGCCAAACAGGGATAGATACGCAGTATTTT; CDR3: CASRESASQTGIDTQYF
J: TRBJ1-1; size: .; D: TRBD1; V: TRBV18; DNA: TGTGCCAGCTCAGATCCGGGACAGGGTTTTTCCTATACTGAAGCTTTCTTT; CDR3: CASSDPGQGFSYTEAFF
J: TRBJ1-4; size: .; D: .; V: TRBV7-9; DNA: TGTGCCAGCAGCTTAGGGGTGGGGTCAACTAATGAAAAACTGTTTTTT; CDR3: CASSLGVGSTNEKLFF
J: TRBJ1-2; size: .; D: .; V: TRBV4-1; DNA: TGCGCCAGCAGTCAAGGGGGGGTTTTTATGGGCTACACCTTC; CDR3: CASSQGGVFMGYTF
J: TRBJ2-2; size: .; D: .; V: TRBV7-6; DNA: TGTGCCAGCAGCACCCGGACAGAGGGGAACACCGGGGAGCTGTTTTTT; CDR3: CASSTRTEGNTGELFF
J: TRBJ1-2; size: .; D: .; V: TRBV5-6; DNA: TGTGCCAGCAGCGGAGTGGGCTACACCTTC; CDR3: CASSGVGYTF
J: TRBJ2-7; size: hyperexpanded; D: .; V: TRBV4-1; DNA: TGCGCCAGCAGCCAAGAGGGTCTAGGCTCAGGCCCCTACGAGCAGTACTTC; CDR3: CASSQEGLGSGPYEQYF
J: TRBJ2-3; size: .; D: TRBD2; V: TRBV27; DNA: TGTGCCAGCAGTTTATGTGGGGGGGGTGGGGTAGATACGCAGTATTTT; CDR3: CASSLCGGGGVDTQYF
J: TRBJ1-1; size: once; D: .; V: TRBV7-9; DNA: TGTGCCAGCAGCTTAGTCCTGCGGAAGGGAGCTTTCTTT; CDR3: CASSLVLRKGAFF
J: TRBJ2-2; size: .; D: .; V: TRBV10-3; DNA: TGTGCCATCACCACCGGGACAAGGTTTTACGGGGAGCTGTTTTTT; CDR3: CAITTGTRFYGELFF
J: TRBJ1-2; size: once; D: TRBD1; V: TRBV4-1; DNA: TGCGCCAGCAGCCCGCGGACAGGAGCTAACTATGGCTACACCTTC; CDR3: CASSPRTGANYGYTF
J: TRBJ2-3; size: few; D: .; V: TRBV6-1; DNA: TGTGCCAGCAGTGAGGCTACAGATACGCAGTATTTT; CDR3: CASSEATDTQYF
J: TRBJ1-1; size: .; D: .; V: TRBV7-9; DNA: TGTGCCAGCAGCCCGACGGGGGGGAGCTACACTGAAGCTTTCTTT; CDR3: CASSPTGGSYTEAFF
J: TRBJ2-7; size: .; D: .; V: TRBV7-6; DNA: TGTGCCAGCGAGGGATCCTCCTACGAGCAGTACTTC; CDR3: CASEGSSYEQYF
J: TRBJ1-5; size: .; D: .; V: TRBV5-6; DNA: TGTGCCAGCAGTCCTGGACAGTCCGGTCAGCCCCAGCATTTT; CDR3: CASSPGQSGQPQHF
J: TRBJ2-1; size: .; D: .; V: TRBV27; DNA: TGTGCCAGCACCAAGGGGGGAACCGAGCAGTTCTTC; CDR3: CASTKGGTEQFF
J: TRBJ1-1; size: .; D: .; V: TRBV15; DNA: TGTGCCACTCGCTGGAGGGGCCAAGGCACTGAAGCTTTCTTT; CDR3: CATRWRGQGTEAFF
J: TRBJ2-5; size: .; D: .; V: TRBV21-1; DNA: TGTGCCAGCAGCAGCCGGGAGACCCAGTACTTC; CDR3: CASSSRETQYF
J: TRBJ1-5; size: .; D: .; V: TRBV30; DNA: TGTGCCTGGAGTGAAGTTGGGAGCAATCAGCCCCAGCATTTT; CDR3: CAWSEVGSNQPQHF
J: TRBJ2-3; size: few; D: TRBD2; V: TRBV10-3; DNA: TGTGCCATCAGCGGTAGCATAGCGGGTACTAGCACAGATACGCAGTATTTT; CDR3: CAISGSIAGTSTDTQYF